These 17 T cell receptor beta chains came from one sample sequenced in a study of T cell repertoires in cytomegalovirus infection. In TCRdb, the reads were re-called with MiXCR into one record per CDR3 protein. The sample lists about 250,000 distinct CDR3 sequences; about a sixth were seen once. Material for sequencing was CD8+ T cells from PBMCs. These receptors all stem from a human donor in good health (CMV status not recorded). Some clones in this sample may be carry-over from other donors' samples.

The chain joins TRBV5-1 to TRBJ2-1; D tentatively reads TRBD1 or TRBD2 (5 bases each). The germline V gene encodes CDR1 SGHRS and CDR2 YFSETQ. The V end was cut by 5 bases, the J end by 4 bases, with 19 bases between. The CDR3 consists of 16 residues. CDR3: CASSRRDGPQYNEQFF. CDR3 nucleotide sequence: TGCGCCAGCAGTCGAAGGGACGGACCTCAATACAATGAGCAGTTCTTC.

At least ten counts were recorded for this clonotype. The chain is built from TRBV7-6 and TRBJ2-3; no reliable D call. Germline values: CDR1 SGHVS, CDR2 FNYEAQ. This CDR3 contains 16 residues. Trimming removed 5 bases at V and 2 bases at J, with 17 bases between. The CDR3 DNA follows: TGTGCCAGCAGCCTTGCTGGCGGCGAGCACACAGATACGCAGTATTTT. Its protein product is CASSLAGGEHTDTQYF.

There are a few counts of this clonotype. The chain has TRBV6-6 and TRBJ2-1; the D is unclear. This CDR3 is built from 13 residues. Per the germline V gene, CDR1 is MNHNY and CDR2 is SVGAGI (reference sequence). Trimming cost V 1 base and J 6 bases, with 7 bases left between them. CDR3 nucleotide sequence: TGTGCCAGCAGTTACTTACGTCCCAATGAGCAGTTCTTC. Amino acid sequence: CASSYLRPNEQFF.

The chain links TRBV13 to TRBJ2-1; D is ambiguous. Per germline, CDR1 PRHDT and CDR2 FYEKMQ (reference sequence). CDR3 length: 14 amino acids. Trimming removed 6 bases at V and 0 bases at J, with 9 bases between. In nucleotides, the CDR3 is TGTGCCAGCAGTCAAGGGATCTCCTACAATGAGCAGTTCTTC. The encoded protein is CASSQGISYNEQFF.

The chain recombines TRBV29-1 with TRBJ2-2, with D possibly matching TRBD1 (6 bases). The CDR3 runs 13 residues. Between the trimmed V and J ends, which lost 3 bases and 4 bases, there was a span of 9 bases. From germline, CDR1 is SQVTM and CDR2 ANQGSEA. This CDR3 is CSVDRQATGELFF. As DNA, the CDR3 is TGCAGCGTTGATCGACAGGCCACCGGGGAGCTGTTTTTT.

This clonotype was observed a few times. The genes are TRBV3-1 and TRBJ1-2, with 8 bases matching TRBD1. After removal of 1 base from V and 2 bases from J, the junction contained 12 bases not matched to a gene. Germline values: CDR1 LGHDT, CDR2 YNNKEL (reference sequence). CDR3 length: 18 residues. CDR3 protein: CASSQGWGTRDRNYGYTF. The CDR3 region has the DNA TGTGCCAGCAGCCAAGGTTGGGGAACCCGGGACAGGAACTATGGCTACACCTTC.

The chain combines TRBV12-3 or TRBV12-4 with TRBJ2-1, with 9 bases matching TRBD2. V was clipped by 4 bases and J by 4 bases; unmatched bases: 2. There are 14 residues in the CDR3. The CDR3 coding sequence is TGTGCCAGCAGTTGGACTAGCGTGTACAATGAGCAGTTCTTC. This encodes CASSWTSVYNEQFF.

Ten or more counts support this clonotype. V and J are TRBV7-6 and TRBJ2-5; 7 bases line up with TRBD1. This CDR3 is built from 14 residues. V trimming: 2 bases; J trimming: 1 base; junction bases outside the gene matches: 1. The V gene's germline CDR1 is SGHVS and CDR2 FNYEAQ. The CDR3 protein is CASSLRQGQETQYF. The CDR3, as DNA: TGTGCCAGCAGCTTAAGACAGGGCCAAGAGACCCAGTACTTC.

The genes are TRBV20-1 and TRBJ2-2; D might be TRBD1 (5 bases). The germline V and J ends were trimmed by 6 bases and 0 bases, with 14 bases remaining between them. Germline V gives CDR1 DFQATT, CDR2 SNEGSKA (reference sequence). The CDR3 runs to 15 residues. The CDR3 DNA is TGCAGTGCCCTCGATAGGGGATCGAACACCGGGGAGCTGTTTTTT. Amino acid sequence: CSALDRGSNTGELFF.

This clonotype was counted only a few times. V usage is TRBV20-1 and J usage is TRBJ1-6; D remains ambiguous. The CDR3 length is 12 residues. With 3 bases removed from V and 3 bases from J, the gap between germline ends came to 3 bases. Germline CDR1 reads DFQATT; CDR2 reads SNEGSKA (reference sequence). CDR3 in amino acids: CSARDYNSPLHF. The CDR3 bases are TGCAGTGCTAGGGACTATAATTCACCCCTCCACTTT.

V usage is TRBV27 and J usage is TRBJ1-5; D may be TRBD1 (6 bases). In germline, CDR1 is MNHEY, CDR2 SMNVEV (reference sequence). The CDR3 runs to 12 residues. Trimming took 10 bases from V and 6 from J, leaving 13 bases between them. The CDR3 DNA follows: TGTGCCACGGGGAGGGGGGTTCAGCCCCAGCATTTT. It is translated as CATGRGVQPQHF.

For this clonotype: A much larger clone differs from this one at a single base, so this may be a read error. The chain employs TRBV20-1 and TRBJ2-1; 9 bases agree with TRBD2. The germline V gene encodes CDR1 DFQATT and CDR2 SNEGSKA (reference sequence). This CDR3 has 15 amino acids. In DNA, the CDR3 is TGCAGTGCTGGAGACCCTAGCGGGGACTACAATGAGCAGTTCTTC. Protein sequence: CSAGDPSGDYNEQFF.

The chain is built from TRBV7-9 and TRBJ2-1; a weak D match, TRBD1 (5 bases). The CDR3 contains 15 residues. Germline V lookup: CDR1 SEHNR, CDR2 FQNEAQ (reference sequence). Trimming removed 5 bases at V and 3 bases at J, with 14 bases between. The CDR3 spells CASSPRQPVYNEQFF. CDR3 in DNA: TGTGCCAGCAGCCCCCGACAGCCCGTCTACAATGAGCAGTTCTTC.

The chain employs TRBV27 and TRBJ2-7; D unclear. Trimming cost V 2 bases and J 2 bases, with 13 bases left between them. CDR1 MNHEY and CDR2 SMNVEV come from the germline V gene (reference sequence). The CDR3 covers 15 residues. CDR3 residues: CASSLRPLNPYEQYF. For the CDR3, the DNA is TGTGCCAGCAGTTTACGACCGCTTAACCCCTACGAGCAGTACTTC.

In this sample, this clonotype turned up a few times. The chain employs TRBV3-1 and TRBJ2-3; D is ambiguous. Germline-derived CDR1 and CDR2 are LGHDT and YNNKEL (reference sequence). The CDR3 contains 13 residues. Trimming removed 1 base from V and 6 bases from J, with 8 bases in between. CDR3 sequence (DNA): TGTGCCAGCAGCCAAGGAGTATCGGATACGCAGTATTTT. Protein product: CASSQGVSDTQYF.

The rearrangement joins TRBV7-6 to TRBJ2-1; 9 bases agree with TRBD2. The ends lost 3 bases at V and 5 bases at J; junction bases unmatched: 5. Germline V CDR1 and CDR2: SGHVS, FNYEAQ. The CDR3 covers 15 residues. CDR3: CASSFKAGGNNEQFF. CDR3 DNA sequence: TGTGCCAGCAGCTTCAAGGCGGGGGGGAACAATGAGCAGTTCTTC. Full variable domain (rest looked up from reference TRBV7-6 and TRBJ2-1): GAGVSQSPRYKVTKRGQDVALRCDPISGHVSLYWYRQALGQGPEFLTYFNYEAQQDKSGLPNDRFSAERPEGSISTLTIQRTEQRDSAMYRCASSFKAGGNNEQFFGPGTRLTVL.

Written as DNA, the CDR3 is TGCAGCGTGCGACGAGCGGGGCGATACAATGAGCAGTTCTTC. This encodes CSVRRAGRYNEQFF. The V call is TRBV29-1, the J call TRBJ2-1; 7 nucleotides match TRBD2. The V gene end was trimmed by 6 bases and the J gene end by 4 bases; junction bases not matched to a gene: 9. Germline assignment: CDR1 SQVTM and CDR2 ANQGSEA. The CDR3 extends over 14 amino acids.